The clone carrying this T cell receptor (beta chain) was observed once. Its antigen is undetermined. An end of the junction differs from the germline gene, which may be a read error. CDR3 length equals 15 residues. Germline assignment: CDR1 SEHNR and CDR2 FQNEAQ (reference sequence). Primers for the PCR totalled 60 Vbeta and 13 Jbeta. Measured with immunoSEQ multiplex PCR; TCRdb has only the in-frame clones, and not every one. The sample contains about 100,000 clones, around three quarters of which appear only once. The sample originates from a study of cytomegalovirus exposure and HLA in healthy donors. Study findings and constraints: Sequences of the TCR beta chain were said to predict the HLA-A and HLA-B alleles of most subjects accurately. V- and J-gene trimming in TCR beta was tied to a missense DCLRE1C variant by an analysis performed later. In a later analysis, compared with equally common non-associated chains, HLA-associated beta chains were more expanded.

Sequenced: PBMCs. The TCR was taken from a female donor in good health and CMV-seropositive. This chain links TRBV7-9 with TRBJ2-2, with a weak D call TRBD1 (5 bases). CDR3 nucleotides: TGTTCCAGCAGCTTAATGGGGCCTAACACCGGGGAGCTGTTTTTT. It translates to CSSSLMGPNTGELFF.